This entry lists 25 T cell receptor beta chains sequenced from one sample in a study of response to subunit inactivated influenza vaccine. TCRdb analysed the RT-PCR reads with MiXCR anew, one entry per CDR3 protein. The sample contains about 650,000 distinct CDR3 sequences, less than 20% of which appear only once. The sample consisted of PBMCs from blood, taken 11 to 12 days after vaccination. All receptors derive from a man aged 45 to 65 who received an inactivated influenza vaccine.

This clonotype occurred a few times. The chain carries TRBV28 and TRBJ1-5; D gene uncertain. Trimming took 6 bases from V and 0 from J, leaving 18 bases between them. The CDR3 length is 17 residues. CDR1 and CDR2 (germline): MDHEN, SYDVKM. Written as DNA, the CDR3 is TGTGCCAGCAGCCCCAGAGACACATACTATAGCAATCAGCCCCAGCATTTT. Amino acids: CASSPRDTYYSNQPQHF.

This clonotype was observed a handful of times. The genes are TRBV20-1 and TRBJ2-3; TRBD2 agrees at 10 bases. In germline, CDR1 is DFQATT, CDR2 SNEGSKA (reference sequence). This CDR3 has 13 amino acids. The J segment lost 7 bases and the V segment lost 2 bases, leaving 3 bases of the junction unmatched. This CDR3 reads CSARRTSGHTQYF. The CDR3 DNA sequence: TGCAGTGCTAGAAGGACTAGCGGCCATACGCAGTATTTT.

This clonotype has a handful of counts. The CDR3 DNA follows: TGTGCCAGCAGTTTCATTAGCGGTAGCACAGATACGCAGTATTTT. It yields the protein CASSFISGSTDTQYF. The chain uses TRBV6-5 and TRBJ2-3; D possibly corresponds to TRBD2 (6 bases). Trimming took off 4 bases at V and 0 bases at J, with 11 bases between the two ends. Per germline, CDR1 MNHEY and CDR2 SVGAGI. The CDR3 loop spans 15 amino acids.

The chain combines TRBV3-1 with TRBJ2-5; 7 bases map to TRBD1. The CDR3 length is 16 residues. Germline V gene sequence: CDR1 LGHDT, CDR2 YNNKEL (reference sequence). V lost 0 bases and J lost 5; bases outside the gene matches: 9. This CDR3 reads CASSQDWTRGMETQYF. The CDR3 nucleotides read TGTGCCAGCAGCCAAGATTGGACCAGGGGGATGGAGACCCAGTACTTC.

In this sample, this clonotype turned up a few times. The J gene is TRBJ2-7, the V gene TRBV11-2; 7 bases line up with TRBD1. Germline CDR1 and CDR2: SGHAT and FQNNGV. The CDR3 spans 15 residues. The junction had 3 bases not matched to a gene; V was cut back by 1 base and J by 0 bases. The CDR3 protein is CASSLGTGHSYEQYF. The CDR3 coding sequence is TGTGCCAGCAGCTTAGGGACAGGACACTCCTACGAGCAGTACTTC.

This clonotype came up a few times. V gene TRBV18 combines with J gene TRBJ2-7; 7 bases are a match to TRBD2. CDR1 is KGHSH, CDR2 LQKENI, per germline. V trimming: 3 bases; J trimming: 3 bases; junction bases outside the gene matches: 11. CDR3 length equals 16 residues. The CDR3 DNA reads TGTGCCAGCTCACCCCCGGGGAGGGCAACCATCTACGAGCAGTACTTC. It translates to CASSPPGRATIYEQYF.

This chain's CDR3 is CAWNQRGSVTQYF. The CDR3, as DNA: TGTGCCTGGAACCAAAGAGGGTCGGTGACCCAGTACTTC. The V and J genes are TRBV30 and TRBJ2-5, with D maybe TRBD2 (5 bases). The CDR3 length is 13 residues. The germline CDR1 and CDR2 sequences are GTSNPN and SVGIG (reference sequence). V was trimmed by 4 bases and J by 7 bases, leaving 16 bases between them. Filled out from reference TRBV30 and TRBJ2-5, the complete variable domain reads SQTIHQWPATLVQPVGSPLSLECTVEGTSNPNLYWYRQAAGRGLQLLFYSVGIGQISSEVPQNLSASRPQDRQFILSSKKLLLSDSGFYLCAWNQRGSVTQYFGPGTRLLVL.

This clonotype was recorded a few times. The V gene is TRBV6-1, the J gene TRBJ1-2; D gene unclear. CDR3 length: 14 amino acids. Trimming pared 6 bases from V and 2 bases from J, leaving 13 bases between. The germline V gene has CDR1 MNHNS and CDR2 SASEGT. The CDR3 spells CASSEPVGNYGYTF. The DNA of the CDR3 is TGTGCCAGCAGCGAACCTGTCGGGAACTATGGCTACACCTTC.

This clonotype turned up a few times. CDR3 amino acids: CATSKPGTSTDTQYF. In nucleotides, the CDR3 is TGTGCCACCAGCAAACCCGGGACTAGCACAGATACGCAGTATTTT. The J gene is TRBJ2-3, the V gene TRBV15; D is possibly TRBD2 (6 bases). The germline gives CDR1 LNHNV, CDR2 YYDKDF (reference sequence). The CDR3 runs to 15 residues. The V gene lost 4 bases and the J gene lost 0 bases, with 11 bases spanning the gap. Looking up the rest from reference TRBV15 and TRBJ2-3 gives the full variable domain: DAMVIQNPRYQVTQFGKPVTLSCSQTLNHNVMYWYQQKSSQAPKLLFHYYDKDFNNEADTPDNFQSRRPNTSFCFLDIRSPGLGDTAMYLCATSKPGTSTDTQYFGPGTRLTVL.

This sequence joins TRBV6-2 or TRBV6-3 and TRBJ1-1; tentatively, D is TRBD1 (6 bases). This CDR3 comprises 14 residues. CDR1 and CDR2 (germline): MNHEY, SVGEGT. Trimming removed 8 bases at V and 0 bases at J, with 13 bases between. In nucleotides, the CDR3 is TGTGCCAGCGGACAGACAGGCATGAACACTGAAGCTTTCTTT. Its protein is CASGQTGMNTEAFF.

This clonotype occurred many times. One junction end does not reproduce the germline sequence, and a read error may be involved. The J gene is TRBJ2-7, the V gene TRBV5-1, with 8 bases matching TRBD1. Germline CDR1 SGHRS, CDR2 YFSETQ. The CDR3 is 14 residues long. CDR3 DNA: TGTGCCAGCAGTTCCGGACAGGGATCCTACGAGCAGTACTTC. Amino acid sequence: CASSSGQGSYEQYF.

This clonotype has only a few counts. The rearrangement links TRBV5-1 to TRBJ2-5, with 9 positions matching TRBD1. CDR1 is SGHRS, CDR2 YFSETQ, per germline. J lost 7 bases, V lost 2 bases, and 6 bases had no gene match. CDR3 length: 14 amino acids. CDR3 nucleotide sequence: TGCGCCAGCAGCTTAGAAAGGACAGGGGTGACCCAGTACTTC. Residues: CASSLERTGVTQYF.

CDR3 DNA sequence: TGCAGTGCCTCCGGGACCGAGAGCTACGAGCAGTACTTC. It yields the protein CSASGTESYEQYF. The V gene is TRBV20-1, the J gene TRBJ2-7, with D perhaps being TRBD1 or TRBD2 (5 bases each). V was shortened by 6 bases and J by 3 bases, with 15 bases between the two germline ends. The germline gives CDR1 DFQATT, CDR2 SNEGSKA (reference sequence). This CDR3 comprises 13 residues.

This clonotype occurred a few times. V and J are TRBV24-1 and TRBJ2-5, with 12 positions matching TRBD2. The germline V gene encodes CDR1 KGHDR and CDR2 SFDVKD. CDR3 length: 16 residues. J was trimmed by 2 bases and V by 7 bases; bases with no gene match: 7. The CDR3 loop is CATSDLAGGRQETQYF. CDR3 in DNA: TGTGCCACCAGCGATCTAGCGGGAGGGCGGCAAGAGACCCAGTACTTC.

V is TRBV6-2 or TRBV6-3 and J is TRBJ2-1; D may match TRBD1 or TRBD2 (6 bases each). CDR1 is MNHEY and CDR2 is SVGEGT in the germline V gene. The CDR3 runs to 14 residues. The V and J ends lost 6 bases and 7 bases respectively, with 16 bases between them. The CDR3 sequence is CASRGDQGTNEQFF. CDR3 DNA sequence: TGTGCCAGCAGGGGGGATCAGGGGACTAATGAGCAGTTCTTC.

A few counts support this clonotype. The chain carries TRBV2 and TRBJ2-1, with 9 bases matching TRBD2. CDR3 size: 14 residues. The germline gives CDR1 SNHLY, CDR2 FYNNEI. J was trimmed by 5 bases and V by 6 bases; bases with no gene match: 5. This CDR3 is CASSVAGAHNEQFF. CDR3 nucleotides: TGTGCCAGCAGCGTAGCGGGGGCCCACAATGAGCAGTTCTTC.

This clonotype has ten or more counts. The CDR3 bases are TGTGCCAGCAGCCAATTTTCCTACGAGCAGTACTTC. Translation gives CASSQFSYEQYF. The chain carries TRBV3-1 and TRBJ2-7; D is unclear. This CDR3 region has 12 residues. Germline V gene sequence: CDR1 LGHDT, CDR2 YNNKEL (reference sequence). V lost 2 bases and J 1 base, leaving 3 bases between the germline ends.

In nucleotides, the CDR3 is TGTGCCAGCAGCCAGCAGGGTCAGGCTGCCACCTTC. Its protein is CASSQQGQAATF. This chain links TRBV3-1 with TRBJ1-2; weak D call: TRBD1 (5 bases). Per germline, CDR1 LGHDT and CDR2 YNNKEL (reference sequence). CDR3 length: 12 residues. V lost 3 bases to trimming and J lost 13 bases, with 15 bases between them.

The chain is built from TRBV5-1 and TRBJ2-3, with 8 bases fitting TRBD2. This CDR3 region has 15 residues. Germline V CDR1 and CDR2: SGHRS, YFSETQ. After removal of 2 bases from V and 3 bases from J, the junction contained 5 bases not matched to a gene. Here the CDR3 DNA reads TGCGCCAGCAGCTTACCTAGCGGGCGGACAGATACGCAGTATTTT. It translates to CASSLPSGRTDTQYF.

This sequence joins TRBV24-1 and TRBJ1-5; possibly TRBD1 for D (5 bases). Germline-derived CDR1 and CDR2 are KGHDR and SFDVKD. Trimming cost V 6 bases and J 3 bases, with 11 bases left between them. This CDR3 is built from 14 residues. The CDR3 region has the DNA TGTGCCACCAGTCCGGGGGAAGTCAATCAGCCCCAGCATTTT. Translation gives CATSPGEVNQPQHF.

This clonotype was observed a few times. This chain connects TRBV5-5 to TRBJ1-4; D is unclear. The V end was cut by 4 bases, the J end by 4 bases, with 11 bases between. This CDR3 is 14 amino acids long. Germline assignment: CDR1 SGHKS and CDR2 YYEKEE (reference sequence). The CDR3 is CASSNGPDNEKLFF. CDR3 DNA: TGTGCCAGCAGCAACGGCCCGGATAATGAAAAACTGTTTTTT.

The rearrangement joins TRBV6-2 or TRBV6-3 to TRBJ1-1, with no clear D. The length of the CDR3 is 17 residues. The germline V and J ends were trimmed by 2 bases and 0 bases, with 16 bases remaining between them. CDR1 MNHEY and CDR2 SVGEGT come from the germline V gene. The chain's CDR3 is CASSYPEWGHMNTEAFF. The DNA for the CDR3 is TGTGCCAGCAGTTACCCGGAGTGGGGTCACATGAACACTGAAGCTTTCTTT.

This clonotype was detected only a few times. The rearrangement links TRBV12-3 or TRBV12-4 to TRBJ2-1; D possibly uses TRBD1 or TRBD2 (5 bases each). CDR3 length: 17 residues. Trimming took 6 bases from V and 4 from J, leaving 22 bases between them. The CDR3 region is CASSKRGRSGLYNEQFF. The CDR3 nucleotides read TGTGCCAGCAGCAAAAGGGGCAGGAGCGGCCTTTACAATGAGCAGTTCTTC.

This clonotype was observed many times. The rearrangement links TRBV5-1 to TRBJ2-2; a weak D match, TRBD2 (5 bases). Trimming left V 2 bases short and J 0 bases short, with 8 bases between. Germline V gene data show CDR1 as SGHRS and CDR2 as YFSETQ. The CDR3 has 15 amino acids. The chain's CDR3 is CASSFGGSNTGELFF. CDR3 DNA: TGCGCCAGCAGCTTCGGAGGCTCGAACACCGGGGAGCTGTTTTTT. Variable domain in full (rest from reference TRBV5-1 and TRBJ2-2): KAGVTQTPRYLIKTRGQQVTLSCSPISGHRSVSWYQQTPGQGLQFLFEYFSETQRNKGNFPGRFSGRQFSNSRSEMNVSTLELGDSALYLCASSFGGSNTGELFFGEGSRLTVL.

The chain joins TRBV10-3 to TRBJ2-3; D uncertain. The CDR3 spans 17 residues. Germline CDR1 reads ENHRY; CDR2 reads SYGVKD. V lost 0 bases and J 3 bases, leaving 16 bases between the germline ends. The CDR3 region is CAISESTPGYETDTQYF. For the CDR3, the DNA is TGTGCCATCAGTGAGTCGACCCCCGGGTATGAGACAGATACGCAGTATTTT.